Sequencing of this TCR beta chain was carried out in a study of CD8 T cells in ankylosing spondylitis. TCRdb re-called the 5' RACE reads through MiXCR, storing one row per CDR3 protein. The sample lists 120,000 to 150,000 distinct CDR3 sequences; roughly 8% were seen once. The CDR3 is made up of 15 amino acids. Trimming took 3 bases from V and 0 from J, leaving 14 bases between them. Germline CDR1 and CDR2: DFQATT and SNEGSKA (reference sequence). Study conclusions and caveats: In the blood and synovial fluid of reactive arthritis, some motif variants had been previously reported. Apparently characteristic of ankylosing spondylitis blood was a TCR beta motif (fewer than ten highly homologous variants). Disease-associated clonotypes exhibited CD8+ identity and were relatively infrequent in peripheral blood. Clones tied to disease were said to be significantly enriched in matched ankylosing spondylitis synovial fluid.

A few counts support this clonotype. Its cognate antigen is unknown. This receptor was identified in a male donor with ankylosing spondylitis. This chain links TRBV20-1 with TRBJ1-1; D remains unclear. The specimen sequenced was synovial fluid, either unsorted or a sorted T cell fraction (not recorded which). As DNA, the CDR3 is TGCAGTGCTAGTCGGGCAGGAAACATGAACACTGAAGCTTTCTTT. Encoded protein: CSASRAGNMNTEAFF.